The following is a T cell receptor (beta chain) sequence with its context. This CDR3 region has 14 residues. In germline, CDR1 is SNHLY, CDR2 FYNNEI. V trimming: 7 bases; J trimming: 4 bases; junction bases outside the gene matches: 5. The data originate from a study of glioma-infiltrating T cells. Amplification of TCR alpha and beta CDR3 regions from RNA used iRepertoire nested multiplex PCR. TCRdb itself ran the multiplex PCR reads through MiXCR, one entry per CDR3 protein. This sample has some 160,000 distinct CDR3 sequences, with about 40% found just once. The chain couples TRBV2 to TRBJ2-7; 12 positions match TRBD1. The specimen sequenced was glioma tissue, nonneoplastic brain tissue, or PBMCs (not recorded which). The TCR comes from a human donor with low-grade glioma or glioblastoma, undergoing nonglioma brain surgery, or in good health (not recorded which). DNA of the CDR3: TGTGCCAGCAATCCGGGACAGGGGGCGTACGAGCAGTACTTC. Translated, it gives CASNPGQGAYEQYF.